This TCR beta chain comes out of a study of blood T cell repertoires in COVID-19 (dated by TCRdb to the early 2020s). In terms of the full investigation: Samples from collaborators originated in the United States, Italy and Spain and spanned both the acute and convalescent phases of COVID-19. The prospective study material was composed of cDNA or gDNA derived from T cells, B-cell-depleted T cells, or PBMCs. The dataset comprised deeply sampled blood TCRbeta repertoires from subjects exposed to, actively infected with, or recovered from COVID-19. A freely available public database, intended as a resource for researchers studying the immune response to SARS-CoV-2, is where the repertoires were released. Samples were obtained from the ongoing ImmuneRACE study (first 160 participants) and from roughly 1,300 subjects provided by 6 global collaborators. The sample metadata nearly always contained a de-identified subject ID, COVID-19 status, age in years and sex. Where HLA class I and class II types were available, the types were taken from metadata supplied by the sample provider, not from assay-based typing. Overall study outcomes, separate from this receptor: Clinical and demographic metadata were provided uncurated, with the amount varying by source and participant.

The CDR3 covers 16 residues, taking in both the cysteine and the phenylalanine. Just the 48-base CDR3 DNA is kept, in frame starting at base 1. The germline V gene supplies CDR1 MGHRA and CDR2 YSYEKL. Cut back by 1 base and 5 bases, the V and J ends lie 14 bases apart. TCRbeta CDR3 regions were amplified from genomic DNA by means of the immunoSEQ Assay, a bias-controlled multiplex PCR. The study's processing was this. Nucleated cell counts per sample were estimated from amplification of reference gene primers within the assay. To quantify the absolute abundance of each unique TCRbeta CDR3 rearrangement, sequence reads were collapsed and filtered. For each sample, productive Simpson clonality was calculated as the square root of Simpson's diversity index over productive rearrangements. TCRdb retrieved this table from immuneACCESS and kept in-frame rearrangements only. Not all clones are present; in checked studies, unresolved V genes account for under half, and no reason is known for the remainder. The V and J calls and clone size come from that table; D and trimming were worked out from the DNA. The sample table contains about 400,000 clones; only one count was recorded for roughly 90% of them. The ten largest account for 0.95% to 1.5% of the sample.

Concerning this clone: Its antigen remains undetermined. Base qualities are missing; no much larger clone stands one base away.

The collaborating institutions used their own protocols to collect whole blood in K2EDTA tubes. For TCRbeta analysis, collaborators shipped samples as frozen whole blood, isolated PBMCs, or DNA extracted from either of those sample types. What was sequenced was peripheral blood. This TCR was sampled from a man in his forties or fifties with acute or convalescent COVID-19. The V and J genes are TRBV4-1 and TRBJ2-2; 7 matching bases give a weak D call of TRBD1. The CDR3 in this case is CASSQGGARGTGELFF. The DNA sequence is TGCGCCAGCAGCCAAGGGGGGGCCAGGGGGACCGGGGAGCTGTTTTTT.